This T cell receptor beta chain was recorded in a study of CD8 T cells in ankylosing spondylitis. Whole-study findings and limits: Ankylosing spondylitis blood appeared to be characterized by a TCR beta motif of about eight highly homologous variants. In reactive arthritis synovial fluid and blood, some motif variants had been reported before. From matched ankylosing spondylitis synovial fluid, disease-linked clones were reportedly recovered at significantly enriched levels.

This clonotype was seen at least ten times. Its specificity is not known. The V and J ends lost 6 bases and 0 bases respectively, with 12 bases between them. Germline V gives CDR1 DFQATT, CDR2 SNEGSKA (reference sequence). The CDR3 is 14 amino acids. Construction of TCR beta libraries was performed using quantitative 5'-RACE with molecular barcodes. One entry per CDR3 protein results from TCRdb running MiXCR on the 5' RACE reads. The data show around 770,000 distinct CDR3 sequences, approximately 10% seen once. The V and J genes are TRBV20-1 and TRBJ1-5; D perhaps matches TRBD1 (6 bases). Input material: blood, either unsorted or a sorted T cell fraction (not recorded which). The TCR sequence derives from a male donor with ankylosing spondylitis. The CDR3 here is CSAQQGYSNQPQHF. The CDR3 region has the DNA TGCAGTGCCCAACAGGGTTATAGCAATCAGCCCCAGCATTTT.